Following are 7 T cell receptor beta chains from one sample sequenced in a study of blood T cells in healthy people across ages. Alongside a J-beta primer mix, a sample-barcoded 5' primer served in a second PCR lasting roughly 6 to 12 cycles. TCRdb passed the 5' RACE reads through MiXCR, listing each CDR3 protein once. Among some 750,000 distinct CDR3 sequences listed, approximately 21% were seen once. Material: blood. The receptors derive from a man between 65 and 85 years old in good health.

As DNA, the CDR3 is TGCGCCAGCAGCTTAGGTTTTGGGGTTCAGGAGACCCAGTACTTC. It codes for CASSLGFGVQETQYF. The chain links TRBV5-1 to TRBJ2-5; no reliable D call. Germline CDR1 and CDR2: SGHRS and YFSETQ. There are 15 residues in the CDR3. V lost 2 bases and J lost 5, with 16 bases in between.

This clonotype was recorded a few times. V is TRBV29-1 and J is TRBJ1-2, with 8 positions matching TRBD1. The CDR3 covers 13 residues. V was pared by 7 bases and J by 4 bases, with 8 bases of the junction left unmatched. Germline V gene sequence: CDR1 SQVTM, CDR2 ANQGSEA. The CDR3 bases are TGCAGCGCCAGAGAGGACAGGGTCTATGGCTACACCTTC. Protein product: CSAREDRVYGYTF.

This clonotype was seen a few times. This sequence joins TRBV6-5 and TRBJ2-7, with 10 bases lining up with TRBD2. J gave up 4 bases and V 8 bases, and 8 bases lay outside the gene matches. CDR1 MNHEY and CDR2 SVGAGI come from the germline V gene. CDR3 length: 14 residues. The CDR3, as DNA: TGTGCCAGCGCGGGGGCTAGCGGGGGTTACGAGCAGTACTTC. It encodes CASAGASGGYEQYF.

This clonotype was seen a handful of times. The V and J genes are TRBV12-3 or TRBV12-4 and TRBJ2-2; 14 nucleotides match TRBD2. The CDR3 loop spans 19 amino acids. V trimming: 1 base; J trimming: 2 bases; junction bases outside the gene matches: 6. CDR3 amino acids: CASSLEGLAGVLNTGELFF. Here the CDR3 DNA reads TGTGCCAGCAGTTTAGAGGGACTAGCGGGAGTACTAAACACCGGGGAGCTGTTTTTT.

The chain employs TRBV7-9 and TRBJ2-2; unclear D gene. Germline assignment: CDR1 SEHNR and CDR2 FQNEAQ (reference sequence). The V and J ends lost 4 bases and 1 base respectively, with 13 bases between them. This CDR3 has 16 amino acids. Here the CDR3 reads CASSSLRARNTGELFF. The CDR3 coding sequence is TGTGCCAGCAGCTCCCTAAGGGCCCGGAACACCGGGGAGCTGTTTTTT. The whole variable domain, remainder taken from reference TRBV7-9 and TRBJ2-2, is DTGVSQNPRHKITKRGQNVTFRCDPISEHNRLYWYRQTLGQGPEFLTYFQNEAQLEKSRLLSDRFSAERPKGSFSTLEIQRTEQGDSAMYLCASSSLRARNTGELFFGEGSRLTVL.

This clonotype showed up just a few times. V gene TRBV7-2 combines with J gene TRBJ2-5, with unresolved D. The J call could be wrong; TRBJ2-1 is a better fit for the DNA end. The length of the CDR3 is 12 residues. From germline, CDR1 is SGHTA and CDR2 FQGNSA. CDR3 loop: CASSLVKVNQFF. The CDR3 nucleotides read TGTGCCAGCAGCTTAGTTAAAGTAAACCAGTTCTTC.

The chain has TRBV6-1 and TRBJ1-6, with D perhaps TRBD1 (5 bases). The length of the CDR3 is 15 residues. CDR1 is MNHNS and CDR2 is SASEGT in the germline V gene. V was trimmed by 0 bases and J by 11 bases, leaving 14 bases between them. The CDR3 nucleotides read TGTGCCAGCAGTGAAGCTGCAGGGTTAGGGACACCCCTCCACTTT. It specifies CASSEAAGLGTPLHF.